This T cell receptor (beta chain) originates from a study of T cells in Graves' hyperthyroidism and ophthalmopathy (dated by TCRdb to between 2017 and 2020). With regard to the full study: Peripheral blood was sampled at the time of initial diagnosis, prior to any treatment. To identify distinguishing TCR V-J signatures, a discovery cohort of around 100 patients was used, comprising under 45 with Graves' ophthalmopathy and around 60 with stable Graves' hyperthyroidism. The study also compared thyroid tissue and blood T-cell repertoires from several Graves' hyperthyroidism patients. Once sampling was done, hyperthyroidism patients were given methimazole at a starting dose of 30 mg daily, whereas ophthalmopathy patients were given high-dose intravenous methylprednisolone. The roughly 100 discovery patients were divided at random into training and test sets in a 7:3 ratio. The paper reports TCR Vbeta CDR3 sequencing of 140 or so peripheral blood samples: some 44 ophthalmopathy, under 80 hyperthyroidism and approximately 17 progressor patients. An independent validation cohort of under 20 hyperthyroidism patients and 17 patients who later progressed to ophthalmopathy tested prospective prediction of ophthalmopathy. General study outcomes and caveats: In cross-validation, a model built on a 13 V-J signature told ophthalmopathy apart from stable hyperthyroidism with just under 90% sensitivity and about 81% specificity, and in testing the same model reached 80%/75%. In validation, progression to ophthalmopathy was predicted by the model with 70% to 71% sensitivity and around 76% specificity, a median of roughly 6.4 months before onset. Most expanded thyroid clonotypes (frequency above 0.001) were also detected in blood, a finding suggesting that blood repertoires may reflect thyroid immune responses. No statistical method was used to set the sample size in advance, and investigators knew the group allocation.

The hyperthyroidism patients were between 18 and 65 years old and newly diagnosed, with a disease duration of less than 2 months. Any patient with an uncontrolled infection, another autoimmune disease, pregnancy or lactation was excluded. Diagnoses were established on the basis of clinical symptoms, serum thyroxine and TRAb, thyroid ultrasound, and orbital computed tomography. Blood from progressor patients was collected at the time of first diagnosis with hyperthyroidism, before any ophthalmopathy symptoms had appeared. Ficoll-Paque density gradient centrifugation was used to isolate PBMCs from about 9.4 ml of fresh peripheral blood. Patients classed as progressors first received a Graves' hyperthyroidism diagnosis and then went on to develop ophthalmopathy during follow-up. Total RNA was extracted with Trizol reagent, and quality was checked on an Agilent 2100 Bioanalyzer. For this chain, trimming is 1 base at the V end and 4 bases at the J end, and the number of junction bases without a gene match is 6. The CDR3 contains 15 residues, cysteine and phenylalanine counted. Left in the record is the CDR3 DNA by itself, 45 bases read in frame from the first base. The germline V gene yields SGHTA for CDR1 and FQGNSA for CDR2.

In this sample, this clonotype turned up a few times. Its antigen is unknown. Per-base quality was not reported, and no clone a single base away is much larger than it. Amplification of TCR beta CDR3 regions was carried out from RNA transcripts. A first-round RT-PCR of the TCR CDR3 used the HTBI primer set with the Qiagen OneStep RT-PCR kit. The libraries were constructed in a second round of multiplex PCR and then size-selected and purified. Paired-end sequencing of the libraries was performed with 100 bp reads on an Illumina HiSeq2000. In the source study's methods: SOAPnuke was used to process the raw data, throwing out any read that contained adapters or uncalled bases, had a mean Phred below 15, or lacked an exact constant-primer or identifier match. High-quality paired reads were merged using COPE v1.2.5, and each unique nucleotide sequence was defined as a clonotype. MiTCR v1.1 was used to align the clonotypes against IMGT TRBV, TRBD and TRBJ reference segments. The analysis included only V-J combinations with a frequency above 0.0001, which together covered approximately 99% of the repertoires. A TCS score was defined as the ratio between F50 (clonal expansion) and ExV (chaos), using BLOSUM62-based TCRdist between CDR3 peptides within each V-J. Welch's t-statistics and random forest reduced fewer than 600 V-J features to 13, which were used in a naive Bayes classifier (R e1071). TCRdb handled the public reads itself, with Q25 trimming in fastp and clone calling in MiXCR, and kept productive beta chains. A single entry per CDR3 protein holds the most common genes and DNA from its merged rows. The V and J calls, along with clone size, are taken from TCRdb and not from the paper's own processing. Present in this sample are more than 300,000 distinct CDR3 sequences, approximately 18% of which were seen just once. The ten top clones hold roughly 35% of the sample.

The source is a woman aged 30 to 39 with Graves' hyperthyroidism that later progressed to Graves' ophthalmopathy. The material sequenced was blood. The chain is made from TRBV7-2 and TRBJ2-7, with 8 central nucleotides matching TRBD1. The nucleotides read TGTGCCAGCAGCTTAGTATTCAGGGGGCAGTACGAGCAGTACTTC. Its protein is CASSLVFRGQYEQYF.